This T cell receptor (beta chain) was documented in a study of blood T cell repertoires in COVID-19 (dated by TCRdb to 2018 to 2021). Describing the broader study: Samples covering the acute and convalescent phases of COVID-19 were provided by collaborators in the United States, Italy and Spain. The prospective study material was composed of cDNA or gDNA derived from T cells, B-cell-depleted T cells, or PBMCs. Deeply sampled blood TCRbeta repertoires from subjects exposed to, actively infected with, or recovered from COVID-19 were included in the dataset. The repertoires were released in a freely available public database meant as a resource for research on the immune response to SARS-CoV-2. Samples came from the ongoing ImmuneRACE study (first 160 participants) plus 1,254 subjects from 6 global collaborators. Sample metadata almost always included a de-identified subject ID, COVID-19 status, age in years and sex. Where HLA class I and class II types were available, the types were taken from metadata supplied by the sample provider, not from assay-based typing. Here is what the overall study found, with its caveats: Clinical and demographic metadata were provided uncurated, with the amount varying by source and participant.

From the cysteine through the phenylalanine, the CDR3 covers 17 amino acids. Only the CDR3 DNA stays, 51 bases, in frame from base 1. CDR1 is given as SGHVT and CDR2 as SQSDAQ, both from the germline V gene. V loses 0 bases of germline sequence and J loses 4 bases, and the interval between the two ends is 13 bases. Note on this clone: There is no known antigen for this receptor. Base quality data are lacking; no much larger clone is found one base away.

In Seattle, one collaborating source enrolled patients while the infection was active and tracked those patients longitudinally over the course of disease. Each collaborating institution followed its own protocols to collect whole blood in K2EDTA tubes. For TCRbeta analysis, collaborators shipped samples as frozen whole blood, isolated PBMCs, or DNA extracted from either of those sample types. TCRbeta CDR3 regions were amplified from genomic DNA by means of the immunoSEQ Assay, a bias-controlled multiplex PCR. Per the original workflow: Within the assay, amplification of reference gene primers was used to estimate how many nucleated cells each sample contained. Sequence reads were collapsed and filtered to measure the absolute abundance of every unique TCRbeta CDR3 rearrangement. Productive Simpson clonality was computed per sample as the square root of Simpson's diversity index over productive rearrangements. The clones in this table, taken by TCRdb from immuneACCESS, are in-frame only. Not every clone is retained; where verified, under half of the shortfall comes from an unresolved V gene, and the cause of the rest is unknown. The DNA gave D and trimming, while V, J and clone size come from that table. This sample gives about 300,000 clones in total; nearly 90% of them show up just once. The ten largest clonotypes hold 1.5% to 2% of the sample.

The chain is made from TRBV7-4 and TRBJ2-6; the D gene identity is not certain. The clonotype comes from a woman aged 30 to 39 with COVID-19, enrolled during active disease. Sequencing used peripheral blood. Here is the DNA: TGTGCCAGCAGCTTAGCCAAGAGGAAATCAGGGGCCAACGTCCTGACTTTC. The translation is CASSLAKRKSGANVLTF. The entire variable domain, with the stretches around the CDR3 drawn from the reference TRBV7-4 and TRBJ2-6 proteins, is GAGVSQSPRYKVAKRGRDVALRCDSISGHVTLYWYRQTLGQGSEVLTYSQSDAQRDKSGRPSGRFSAERPERSVSTLKIQRTEQGDSAVYLCASSLAKRKSGANVLTFGAGSRLTVL.